The 2 T cell receptor beta chains presented below share a single source sample, sequenced in a study of blood T cell repertoires in COVID-19. The repertoire was sequenced with immunoSEQ multiplex PCR; TCRdb's copy has only in-frame clones and lacks some. The sample holds around 280,000 clones, around 90% seen once. The sequenced sample consisted of peripheral blood. Source of these receptors: a man aged 70 or older with acute or convalescent COVID-19.

The chain recombines TRBV15 with TRBJ2-3, with 13 bases identical to TRBD2. Germline CDR1 is LNHNV and CDR2 is YYDKDF (reference sequence). This CDR3 comprises 18 residues. Trimming removed 1 base from V and 6 bases from J; junction bases left unmatched: 10. CDR3 coding DNA: TGTGCCACCAGCAGAGGGAAAGGACTAGCGGGGGTAAGGGATACGCAGTATTTT. It specifies CATSRGKGLAGVRDTQYF.

This chain joins TRBV30 and TRBJ1-1; TRBD1 is a possible D gene (6 bases). Trimming cost V 4 bases and J 1 base, with 13 bases left between them. CDR1 and CDR2 from the germline V gene are GTSNPN and SVGIG (reference sequence). The CDR3 loop spans 14 amino acids. DNA of the CDR3: TGTGCCTGGAATGCCGGACAGCCGAACACTGAAGCTTTCTTT. It codes for CAWNAGQPNTEAFF.